The 11 T cell receptor beta chains below all came from one sample that was sequenced in a study of T cell repertoires in cytomegalovirus infection (dated by TCRdb to about 2019). This sample was sequenced with an Illumina HiSeq 1500. The public reads were run again by TCRdb, first through fastp at Q25 and then through MiXCR, and only productive beta chains were kept. Entries that share a CDR3 protein sequence are merged under the most common genes and DNA. The sample records about 130,000 distinct CDR3 sequences, around 32% of which are singletons. Approximately 59% of the sample is in the top ten clones. The meaning of the sample's treatment or condition label: in vitro stimulation with specific CMV peptide epitopes to enrich CMV-specific T cells. What these receptors recognize is not known. The source was CD8+ T cells from cultured PBMCs, collected from culture after CMV antigen stimulation. These receptors came from a human donor in good health (CMV status not recorded). Some clones in this sample may be carry-over from other donors' samples.

This clonotype came up a few times. The chain recombines TRBV14 with TRBJ2-5; unclear D gene. The CDR3 is made up of 12 amino acids. Trimming removed 3 bases at V and 0 bases at J, with 2 bases between. Germline V gives CDR1 SGHDN, CDR2 FVKESK. DNA of the CDR3: TGTGCCAGCAGCCACCACCAAGAGACCCAGTACTTC. Protein: CASSHHQETQYF. Using reference TRBV14 and TRBJ2-5 for the parts outside the CDR3, the full variable domain is EAGVTQFPSHSVIEKGQTVTLRCDPISGHDNLYWYRRVMGKEIKFLLHFVKESKQDESGMPNNRFLAERTGGTYSTLKVQPAELEDSGVYFCASSHHQETQYFGPGTRLLVL.

The chain recombines TRBV7-2 with TRBJ2-1; tentatively, D is TRBD1 (5 bases). Germline V lookup: CDR1 SGHTA, CDR2 FQGNSA. The V gene lost 0 bases and the J gene lost 4 bases, with 10 bases spanning the gap. The CDR3 is 15 amino acids. The CDR3 loop is CASSLATTDYNEQFF. DNA of the CDR3: TGTGCCAGCAGCTTAGCGACGACAGATTACAATGAGCAGTTCTTC.

The sample holds one count of this clonotype. The chain joins TRBV15 to TRBJ2-7; D not resolved. The CDR3 length is 13 residues. Between the trimmed V and J ends, which lost 3 bases and 11 bases, there was a span of 17 bases. Germline CDR1 and CDR2: LNHNV and YYDKDF (reference sequence). CDR3 DNA sequence: TGTGCCACCAGCAGCGATCGAGCCAACCCTAAGTACTTC. It is translated as CATSSDRANPKYF.

This clonotype was seen repeatedly, ten times or more. The chain has TRBV19 and TRBJ1-5; D remains unclear. Germline CDR1 is LNHDA and CDR2 is SQIVND (reference sequence). The CDR3 loop spans 15 amino acids. Trimming took 6 bases from V and 1 from J, leaving 13 bases between them. CDR3 bases: TGTGCCAGTAGCGCCGCCGAGACGAGCAATCAGCCCCAGCATTTT. This encodes CASSAAETSNQPQHF.

The rearrangement links TRBV7-6 to TRBJ2-5, with TRBD2 matching over 8 bases. The germline V gene has CDR1 SGHVS and CDR2 FNYEAQ. V trimming: 5 bases; J trimming: 4 bases; junction bases outside the gene matches: 9. The CDR3 spans 15 residues. The CDR3 coding sequence is TGTGCCAGCAGCCAGATCCCCGGGGGGGGAGAGACCCAGTACTTC. Translation: CASSQIPGGGETQYF.

In its sample, this clonotype was seen many times. The J gene is TRBJ1-6, the V gene TRBV6-5; no clear D. CDR3 length: 15 amino acids. Germline V gene data show CDR1 as MNHEY and CDR2 as SVGAGI. V was shortened by 2 bases and J by 10 bases, with 15 bases between the two germline ends. Here the CDR3 reads CASSYKAHRRSPLHF. CDR3 coding DNA: TGTGCCAGCAGTTACAAGGCCCATAGGAGGTCACCCCTCCACTTT.

In its sample, this clonotype was seen many times. J is TRBJ2-5 and V is TRBV7-3; D may match TRBD1 or TRBD2 (6 bases each). Germline V gene data show CDR1 as SGHTA and CDR2 as FQGTGA. The CDR3 contains 15 residues. Trimming cost V 5 bases and J 5 bases, with 18 bases left between them. As DNA, the CDR3 is TGTGCCAGCAGCGGAGGAGAGGGGGGTTGGGAGACCCAGTACTTC. Amino acids: CASSGGEGGWETQYF.

The V and J genes are TRBV27 and TRBJ2-3; TRBD1 matches at 10 bases. The V and J ends lost 8 bases and 2 bases, in that order; junction bases with no gene match: 7. This CDR3 is 15 amino acids long. Germline V gene lookup returns CDR1 MNHEY and CDR2 SMNVEV (reference sequence). Written as DNA, the CDR3 is TGTGCCAGCGGTGACAGGGGGCTGGCCACAGATACGCAGTATTTT. Encoded protein: CASGDRGLATDTQYF.

The V and J genes are TRBV7-9 and TRBJ2-7; D is undetermined. Trimming cost V 3 bases and J 3 bases, with 6 bases left between them. CDR3 length: 12 residues. Germline assignment: CDR1 SEHNR and CDR2 FQNEAQ (reference sequence). The CDR3 loop is CASSFPLYEQYF. CDR3 nucleotide sequence: TGTGCCAGCAGCTTTCCCCTCTACGAGCAGTACTTC.

The sample holds a few counts of this clonotype. CDR3 residues: CASSPRDRAYEQYF. The CDR3 nucleotides are TGTGCCAGCAGCCCCCGGGACAGGGCCTACGAGCAGTACTTC. The chain couples TRBV7-9 to TRBJ2-7, with TRBD1 identical over 9 bases. Germline V gives CDR1 SEHNR, CDR2 FQNEAQ (reference sequence). The CDR3 consists of 14 residues. V lost 5 bases and J lost 2; bases outside the gene matches: 4.

The J gene is TRBJ1-6, the V gene TRBV11-2; D uncertain. The germline gives CDR1 SGHAT, CDR2 FQNNGV. The V end lost 5 bases, the J end lost 0 bases, and 5 bases lay between the germline ends. The CDR3 has 14 amino acids. Here the CDR3 reads CASSEGSYNSPLHF. DNA of the CDR3: TGTGCCAGCAGCGAAGGCTCCTATAATTCACCCCTCCACTTT.